This paragraph reports one T cell receptor (beta chain). The antigen is unknown. The data stem from a study of yellow fever vaccine responses in identical twins. One entry per CDR3 protein results from TCRdb running MiXCR on the RT-PCR reads. The repertoire holds approximately 32,000 distinct CDR3 sequences, with about 61% as singletons. Study-level findings and limits: In identical twins, vaccine T cell responses appeared partly shared and partly individual.

The CDR3 loop spans 15 amino acids. From germline, CDR1 is ENHRY and CDR2 SYGVKD. V was cut by 0 bases and J by 0 bases, with 6 bases left in between. This clonotype was sampled from a young woman who received the yellow fever vaccine. The chain is built from TRBV10-3 and TRBJ1-5; D gene unclear. The specimen was T cells from blood (PBMCs), unsorted or a sorted subset (not recorded which), collected before or after yellow fever vaccination (not recorded which). The CDR3 DNA reads TGTGCCATCAGTGAGTCAGCAGGTAGCAATCAGCCCCAGCATTTT. Translation gives CAISESAGSNQPQHF.